A selection of T cell receptor beta chains follows, all from one sample in a study of OX40 agonist ivuxolimab in advanced cancers. Repertoires were generated with immunoSEQ multiplex PCR, while TCRdb's copy carries only in-frame clones and drops some. The profile shows approximately 70,000 clones, approximately 80% of them singletons. Here the sequenced sample was CD4+ or CD8+ T cells sorted from blood, taken in a trial of the OX40 agonist ivuxolimab. These receptors were obtained from an adult with an advanced solid tumor such as melanoma, head and neck, liver or kidney cancer. CDR3s include the opening cysteine and the closing phenylalanine or tryptophan. Each record gives: V gene, J gene, CDR3 length, D gene, clone size, CDR3 protein, CDR3 DNA. D genes are given only for firm matches. Size is stated for part of the rows, as once, few or many counts, or as a class when the clone is expanded.

TRBV29-1	TRBJ1-1	13	NA	once	CSATQGGSTEAFF	TGCAGCGCAACACAGGGAGGGTCGACTGAAGCTTTCTTT
TRBV6-6	TRBJ1-6	15	NA	NA	CASSYWGGEESPLHF	TGTGCCAGCAGTTACTGGGGAGGGGAGGAATCACCCCTCCACTTT
TRBV4-2	TRBJ1-2	15	NA	NA	CASSQERGGASGYTF	TGTGCCAGCAGCCAAGAACGGGGGGGCGCGTCCGGCTACACCTTC
TRBV7-9	TRBJ2-3	16	NA	few	CATFTSFGLRADTQYF	TGTGCCACCTTCACTTCTTTTGGGTTGCGCGCAGATACGCAGTATTTT
TRBV5-1	TRBJ2-7	14	NA	NA	CASTLSAQGHEQYF	TGCGCCAGTACTCTTTCAGCACAAGGCCACGAGCAGTACTTC
TRBV6-1	TRBJ2-5	14	NA	NA	CAISWGVPGETQYF	TGTGCCATCTCTTGGGGGGTCCCCGGGGAGACCCAGTACTTC
TRBV14	TRBJ1-3	12	NA	NA	CASSQVENTIYF	TGTGCCAGCAGCCAAGTTGAAAACACCATATATTTT
TRBV6-4	TRBJ1-1	13	NA	few	CASSQSGSHEAFF	TGTGCCAGCAGTCAATCCGGGTCTCATGAAGCTTTCTTT
TRBV11-2	TRBJ2-7	12	NA	NA	CASSFGVYEQYF	TGTGCCAGCAGCTTCGGCGTCTACGAGCAGTACTTC
TRBV2	TRBJ2-5	14	TRBD1	NA	CASRTGTGGETQYF	TGTGCCAGCAGAACCGGGACAGGGGGAGAGACCCAGTACTTC
TRBV19	TRBJ2-4	18	NA	once	CASSVSPRQGLLKNIQYF	TGTGCCAGTAGTGTTTCCCCACGACAGGGACTTTTAAAAAACATTCAGTACTTC
TRBV15	TRBJ2-1	15	NA	NA	CATSRDIGGHNEQFF	TGTGCCACCAGCAGAGATATCGGGGGCCACAATGAGCAGTTCTTC
TRBV5-1	TRBJ2-1	15	NA	NA	CASKVSLGAYNEQFF	TGCGCCAGCAAAGTTTCGTTGGGGGCCTACAATGAGCAGTTCTTC